This TCR beta chain was retrieved from a study of blood T cell repertoires in COVID-19. Across the whole study: Sites in the United States, Italy and Spain provided acute and convalescent COVID-19 samples.

CDR1 and CDR2 (germline): SGHKS, YYEKEE (reference sequence). V lost 0 bases and J 4 bases, leaving 10 bases between the germline ends. The CDR3 is 14 amino acids. How the authors handled the data: Estimated nucleated cell counts came from reference gene primer amplification. Profiled with immunoSEQ multiplex PCR; TCRdb holds only in-frame clones, not every one. V and J calls and clone size follow that table, whereas D and trimming were derived from the DNA. The table has 200,000 to 250,000 clones, 82% seen once. The chain recombines TRBV5-5 with TRBJ1-2; maybe TRBD1 (5 bases). Specimen: peripheral blood. This clonotype was obtained from a woman in her forties with acute or convalescent COVID-19. The chain's CDR3 is CASSLGQSTYGYTF. The CDR3 coding sequence is TGTGCCAGCAGCTTGGGACAGTCGACCTATGGCTACACCTTC.